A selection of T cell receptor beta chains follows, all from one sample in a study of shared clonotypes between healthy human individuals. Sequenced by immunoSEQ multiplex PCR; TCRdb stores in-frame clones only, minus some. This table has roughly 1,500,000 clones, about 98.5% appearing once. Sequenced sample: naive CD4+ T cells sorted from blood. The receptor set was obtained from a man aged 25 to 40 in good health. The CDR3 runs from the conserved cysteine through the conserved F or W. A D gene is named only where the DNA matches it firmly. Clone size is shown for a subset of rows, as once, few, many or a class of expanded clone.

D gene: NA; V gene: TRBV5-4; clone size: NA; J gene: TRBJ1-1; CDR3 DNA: TGTGCCAGCAGCTTCAAAGGGGCGGACACTGAAGCTTTCTTT; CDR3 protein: CASSFKGADTEAFF
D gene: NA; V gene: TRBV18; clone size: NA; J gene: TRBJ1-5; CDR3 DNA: TGTGCCAGCTCACCGGATAGCAATCAGCCCCAGCATTTT; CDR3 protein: CASSPDSNQPQHF
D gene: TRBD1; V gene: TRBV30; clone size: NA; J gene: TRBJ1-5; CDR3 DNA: TGTGCCTGGTTGTCAGCAGGGGGAGCCTACAATCAGCCCCAGCATTTT; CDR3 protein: CAWLSAGGAYNQPQHF
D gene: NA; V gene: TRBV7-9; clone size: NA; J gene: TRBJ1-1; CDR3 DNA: TGTGCCAGCAGCTTAGATCGAGGGGCGAAGTTCGTGAGCACTGAAGCTTTCTTT; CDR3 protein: CASSLDRGAKFVSTEAFF
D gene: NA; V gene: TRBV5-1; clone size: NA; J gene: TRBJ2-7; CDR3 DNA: TGCGCCAGCAGCTCCTTCCCGGGACTCTTATCCGGCGAGCAGTACTTC; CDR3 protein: CASSSFPGLLSGEQYF
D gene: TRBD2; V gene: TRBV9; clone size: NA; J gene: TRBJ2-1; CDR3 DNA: TGTGCCAGCAGCGAGGGTGTCGGGAGGGCCTTGGATGAGCAGTTCTTC; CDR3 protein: CASSEGVGRALDEQFF
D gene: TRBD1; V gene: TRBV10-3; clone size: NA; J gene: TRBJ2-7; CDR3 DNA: TGTGCCACCGGGGACAGATTCTACGAGCAGTACTTC; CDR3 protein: CATGDRFYEQYF
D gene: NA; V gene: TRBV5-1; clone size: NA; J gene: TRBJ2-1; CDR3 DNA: TGCGCCAGCAGCTTGGGGGTTCTGGAGACTAGGGAAGGCGGGGAGCAGTTCTTC; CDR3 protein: CASSLGVLETREGGEQFF
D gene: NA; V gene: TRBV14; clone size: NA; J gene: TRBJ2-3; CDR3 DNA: TGTGCCAGCAGCCAAGCGGAGGGTGGGGTCCGGACAGATACGCAGTATTTT; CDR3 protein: CASSQAEGGVRTDTQYF
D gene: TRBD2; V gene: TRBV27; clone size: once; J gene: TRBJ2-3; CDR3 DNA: TGTGCCACCTCCTCTCCTAGCGGGACTGATACGCAGTATTTT; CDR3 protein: CATSSPSGTDTQYF
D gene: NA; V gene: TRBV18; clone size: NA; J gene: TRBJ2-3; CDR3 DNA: TGTGCCAGCTCACCACTCGGCAGGGCGTTATCAGATACGCAGTATTTT; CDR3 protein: CASSPLGRALSDTQYF
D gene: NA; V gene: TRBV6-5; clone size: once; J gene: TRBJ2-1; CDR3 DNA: TGTGCCTCACAACTGGGTGTTGGCTCCTACAATGAGCAGTTCTTC; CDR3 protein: CASQLGVGSYNEQFF
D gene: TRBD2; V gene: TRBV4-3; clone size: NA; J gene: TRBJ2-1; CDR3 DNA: TGCGCCAGCAGCCAAGCACTAGCGGGAGTCGTAAATGAGCAGTTCTTC; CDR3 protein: CASSQALAGVVNEQFF
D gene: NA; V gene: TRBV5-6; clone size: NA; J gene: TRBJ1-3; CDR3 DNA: TGTGCCAGCAGCTTAGGAGGGCACTCTGGAAACACCATATATTTT; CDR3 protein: CASSLGGHSGNTIYF
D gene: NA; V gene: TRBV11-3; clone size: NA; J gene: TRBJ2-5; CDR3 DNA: TGTGCCAGCAGCCGGCAACTAGGAGAGACCCAGTACTTC; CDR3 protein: CASSRQLGETQYF
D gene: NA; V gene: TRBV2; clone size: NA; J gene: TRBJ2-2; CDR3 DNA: TGTGCCAGCAGTGTCTCGGCCGGGGAGCTGTTTTTT; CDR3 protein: CASSVSAGELFF
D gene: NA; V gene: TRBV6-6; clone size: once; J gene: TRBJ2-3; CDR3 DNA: TGTGCCAGCAGTATCCCAAGTGATACGCAGTATTTT; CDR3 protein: CASSIPSDTQYF
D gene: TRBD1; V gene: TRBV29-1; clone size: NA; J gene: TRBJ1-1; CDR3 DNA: TGCAGCTTAAGAACCCGGGACAGGGGTTCGATAGGTACTGAAGCTTTCTTT; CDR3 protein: CSLRTRDRGSIGTEAFF
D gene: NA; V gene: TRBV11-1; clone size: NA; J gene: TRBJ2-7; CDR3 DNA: TGTGCCAGCAGCTTGAGGACGGTAACCTACGAGCAGTACTTC; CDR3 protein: CASSLRTVTYEQYF
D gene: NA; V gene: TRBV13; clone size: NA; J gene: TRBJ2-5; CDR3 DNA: TGTGCCAGCAGCCCCTCACGGGGACTGAAGACCCAGTACTTC; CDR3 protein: CASSPSRGLKTQYF
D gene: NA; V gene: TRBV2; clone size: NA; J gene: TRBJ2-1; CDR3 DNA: TGTGCCAGCAGTCGACAGATCTCCTACAATGAGCAGTTCTTC; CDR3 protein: CASSRQISYNEQFF
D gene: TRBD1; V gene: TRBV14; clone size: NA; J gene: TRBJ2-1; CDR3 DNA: TGTGCCAGCAGCCAAGATAAATGGGACAGAACCGTCAATGAGCAGTTCTTC; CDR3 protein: CASSQDKWDRTVNEQFF
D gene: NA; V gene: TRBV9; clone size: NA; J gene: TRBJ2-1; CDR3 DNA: TGTGCCAGCAGCGCACAAAGCTCCTACAATGAGCAGTTCTTC; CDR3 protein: CASSAQSSYNEQFF
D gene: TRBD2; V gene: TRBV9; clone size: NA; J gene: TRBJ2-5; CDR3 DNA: TGTGCCAGCAGCATGGGGCTAGCGGGAGTAGAAGAGACCCAGTACTTC; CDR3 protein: CASSMGLAGVEETQYF
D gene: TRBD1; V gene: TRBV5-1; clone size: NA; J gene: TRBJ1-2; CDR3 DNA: TGCGCCAGCTACCGGGACAGGGCCTATGGCTACACCTTC; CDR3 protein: CASYRDRAYGYTF
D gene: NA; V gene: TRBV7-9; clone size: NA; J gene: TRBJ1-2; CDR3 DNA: TGTGCCAGCAGCCCGGACCTCCCCCCGAGAGGCTACACCTTC; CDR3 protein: CASSPDLPPRGYTF
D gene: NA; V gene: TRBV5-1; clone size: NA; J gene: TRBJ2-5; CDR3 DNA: TGCGCCAGCAGCTCCACAGGGTTCCAAGAGACCCAGTACTTC; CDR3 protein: CASSSTGFQETQYF
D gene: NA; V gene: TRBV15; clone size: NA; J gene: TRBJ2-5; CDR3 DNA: TGTGCCACCAGCAGGAGCGGTTCCGGGGAGCCGGGGACCCAGTACTTC; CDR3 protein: CATSRSGSGEPGTQYF
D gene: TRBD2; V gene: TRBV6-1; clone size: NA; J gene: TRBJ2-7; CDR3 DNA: TGTGCCAGCAGGACTAGCGGACGATCCTACGAGCAGTACTTC; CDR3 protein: CASRTSGRSYEQYF
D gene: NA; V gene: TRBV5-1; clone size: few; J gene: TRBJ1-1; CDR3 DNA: TGCGCCAGCAGCCCGGACGGAAACACTGAAGCTTTCTTT; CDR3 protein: CASSPDGNTEAFF
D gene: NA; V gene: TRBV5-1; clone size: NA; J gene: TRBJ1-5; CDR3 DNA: TGCGCCAGCAGCTTGGAGGGGGTTCAGCCCCAGCATTTT; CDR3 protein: CASSLEGVQPQHF
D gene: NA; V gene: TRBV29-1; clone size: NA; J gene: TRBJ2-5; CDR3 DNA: TGCAGCGTCAGCCCCGGGATCCAAGAGACCCAGTACTTC; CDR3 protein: CSVSPGIQETQYF
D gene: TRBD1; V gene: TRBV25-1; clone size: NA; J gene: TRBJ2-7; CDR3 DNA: TGTGCCAGCAGTGAACTCACCGGGACAGGGATGGACGAGCAGTACTTC; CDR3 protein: CASSELTGTGMDEQYF
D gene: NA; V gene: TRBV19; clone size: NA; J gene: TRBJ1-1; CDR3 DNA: TGTGCCAGTAGTATAGCCGCGACGCCGTATAGAGCTTTCTTT; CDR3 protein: CASSIAATPYRAFF
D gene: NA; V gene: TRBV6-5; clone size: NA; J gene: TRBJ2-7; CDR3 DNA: TGTGCCAGCACTCTAGGACACGAGCAGTACTTC; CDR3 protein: CASTLGHEQYF
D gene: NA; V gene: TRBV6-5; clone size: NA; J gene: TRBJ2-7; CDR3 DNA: TGTGCCAGCACAAACTCGGGACCGAGCTACGAGCAGTACTTC; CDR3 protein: CASTNSGPSYEQYF
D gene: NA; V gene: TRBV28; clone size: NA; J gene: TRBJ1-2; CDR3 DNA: TGTGCCAGCACCACAACAGGGCCTCGCTATGGCTACACCTTC; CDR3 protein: CASTTTGPRYGYTF
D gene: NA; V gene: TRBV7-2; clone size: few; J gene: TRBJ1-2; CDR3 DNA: TGTGCCAGCAGCCCCATGAGTGGGGGCCCCTATGGCTACACCTTC; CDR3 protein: CASSPMSGGPYGYTF
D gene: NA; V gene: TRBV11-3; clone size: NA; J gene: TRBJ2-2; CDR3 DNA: TGTGCCAGCAGCTCAGGGGTAACCGGGGAGCTGTTTTTT; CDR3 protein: CASSSGVTGELFF
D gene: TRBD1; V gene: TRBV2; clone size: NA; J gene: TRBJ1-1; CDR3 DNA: TGTGCCAGCAGTGAGGGGGACAGGGGGCCGGTAGGCACTGAAGCTTTCTTT; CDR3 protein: CASSEGDRGPVGTEAFF
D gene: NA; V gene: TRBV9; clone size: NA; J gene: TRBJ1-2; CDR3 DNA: TGTGCCAGCAGCCCCCGGCAGGGCCCGGTGTATGGCTACACCTTC; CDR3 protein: CASSPRQGPVYGYTF
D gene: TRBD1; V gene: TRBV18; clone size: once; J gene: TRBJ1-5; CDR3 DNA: TGTGCCAGCTCTCCCGGGACAGGGGATCAGCCCCAGCATTTT; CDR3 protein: CASSPGTGDQPQHF
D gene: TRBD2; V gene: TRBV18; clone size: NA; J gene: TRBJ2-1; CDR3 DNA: TGTGCCAGCGTCCGGACTAGCGGGAGAGGTGAGGGTGAGCAGTTCTTC; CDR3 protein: CASVRTSGRGEGEQFF
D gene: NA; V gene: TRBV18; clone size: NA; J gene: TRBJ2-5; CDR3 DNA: TGTGCCAGCTCACCACGGGAAGAGACCCAGTACTTC; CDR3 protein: CASSPREETQYF
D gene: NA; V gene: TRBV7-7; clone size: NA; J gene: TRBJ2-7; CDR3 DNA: TGTGCTAGCAGCTCTCATAGGCTGCACGAGCAGTACTTC; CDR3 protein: CASSSHRLHEQYF
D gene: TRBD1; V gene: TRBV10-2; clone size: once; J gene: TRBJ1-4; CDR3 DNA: TGCGCCAGCAGTGGGGCGACAGGGGAGGATGAAAAACTGTTTTTT; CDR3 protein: CASSGATGEDEKLFF
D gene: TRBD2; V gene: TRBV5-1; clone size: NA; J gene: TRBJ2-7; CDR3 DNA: TGCGCCAGCAGCTTGAATAGCGGGAGCTCCTACGAGCAGTACTTC; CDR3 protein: CASSLNSGSSYEQYF
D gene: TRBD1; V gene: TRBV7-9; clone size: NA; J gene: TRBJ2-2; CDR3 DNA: TGTGCCAGCAGCCGATGGGGACAGGGGGTTGACACCGGGGAGCTGTTTTTT; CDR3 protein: CASSRWGQGVDTGELFF
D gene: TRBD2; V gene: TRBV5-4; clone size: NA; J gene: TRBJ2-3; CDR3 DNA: TGTGCCAGCAGCTTGGATGGGACTAGCGGTATACTTCTCACAGATACGCAGTATTTT; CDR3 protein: CASSLDGTSGILLTDTQYF